This T cell receptor beta chain was observed in a study of human T cells and chemical hapten exposure. Germline CDR1 MDHEN, CDR2 SYDVKM. The CDR3 covers 11 residues. V lost 5 bases, J lost 12 bases, and 14 bases lay in between. The table lists this clonotype with many counts. Unique molecular identifiers were attached to individual cDNA molecules within the library. TCRdb reanalysed the RACE reads using MiXCR and keeps one entry per CDR3 protein. Of roughly 46,000 distinct CDR3 sequences in the sample, 3.5% to 5% are singletons; the top ten hold roughly 6%. The time point was: healthy volunteer bleed at 2 weeks. Total RNA was isolated from unfractionated whole blood.

The sequence came from a human donor in good health. Some clones in this sample may be carry-over from other donors' samples. The chain uses TRBV28 and TRBJ2-7; D is unclear. The specimen sequenced was whole blood. In DNA, the CDR3 is TGTGCCAGCAGTACCAAAAATCCGATGTACTTC. It encodes CASSTKNPMYF.